The next 3 T cell receptor beta chains were all read from a single sample in a study of beta chain features in type 1 diabetes. Study-wide findings and caveats: TCRB CDR3s were moderately but significantly shorter in Type 1 diabetes patients in all four CD4+ subsets.

For these TCRs, the target antigens are not known. Expressed TCRB transcripts were sequenced after all isolated RNA was converted to cDNA. TCRdb's table, derived via immunoSEQ multiplex PCR, lists solely in-frame clones and lacks some. This table holds almost 350,000 clones, 7% to 10% found once. The sequencing input was central memory CD4+ T cells from blood. The source of these receptors is a man aged 30-40 years with type 1 diabetes.

This clone came up many times. CDR3 loop: CSVKPGTGGHEQYF. CDR3 nucleotide sequence: TGCAGCGTGAAGCCCGGGACAGGGGGCCACGAGCAGTACTTC. The chain has TRBV29-1 and TRBJ2-7, with 12 bases fitting TRBD1. Trimming cost V 6 bases and J 5 bases; bases outside gene matches: 8. The CDR3 length is 14 residues. CDR1 is SQVTM, CDR2 ANQGSEA, per germline.

CDR3 protein: CSGLGAYYTF. CDR3 coding DNA: TGCAGTGGGTTAGGGGCTTACTACACCTTC. This chain joins TRBV20-1 and TRBJ1-2; the D gene is possibly TRBD1 (5 bases). Trimming stripped 7 bases from V and 10 bases from J, with 13 bases between. The CDR3 length is 10 residues. Per germline, CDR1 DFQATT and CDR2 SNEGSKA (reference sequence).

This clone showed up just a few times. V gene TRBV2 combines with J gene TRBJ1-5; D is unresolved. This CDR3 is 12 amino acids long. CDR1 is SNHLY, CDR2 FYNNEI, per germline. The V gene lost 8 bases and the J gene lost 9 bases, with 14 bases spanning the gap. The CDR3 reads CASDKDAGPQHF. In DNA, the CDR3 is TGTGCCAGCGATAAGGACGCCGGGCCCCAGCATTTT.